The 15 T cell receptor beta chains below come from one sample, sequenced in a study of blood T cell repertoires in COVID-19. Using immunoSEQ multiplex PCR, the repertoire was profiled, and TCRdb retains in-frame clones only, with some absent. The sample lists more than 100,000 clones; over 75% were seen once. The sample consisted of peripheral blood. The source is a man between 60 and 75 years old with active or convalescent COVID-19.

The genes are TRBV7-8 and TRBJ2-2, with 8 nucleotides matching TRBD1. This CDR3 is built from 13 residues. With V trimmed by 3 bases and J by 6 bases, 0 bases remained unmatched. CDR1 is SGHVS, CDR2 FQNEAQ, per germline. The CDR3 loop is CASSLDRAGELFF. In DNA form, the CDR3 reads TGTGCCAGCAGCTTGGACAGGGCCGGGGAGCTGTTTTTT.

The chain employs TRBV11-2 and TRBJ1-5, with TRBD1 matching 7 bases. The J segment lost 3 bases and the V segment lost 0 bases, leaving 2 bases of the junction unmatched. There are 15 residues in the CDR3. CDR1 SGHAT and CDR2 FQNNGV come from the germline V gene. The CDR3 DNA is TGTGCCAGCAGCTTAGACGGACAGGCCAATCAGCCCCAGCATTTT. Translating gives CASSLDGQANQPQHF.

The J gene is TRBJ2-7, the V gene TRBV5-6, with D possibly TRBD1 on 5 matching bases. The germline V and J ends were trimmed by 4 bases and 1 base, with 9 bases remaining between them. In germline, CDR1 is SGHDT, CDR2 YYEEEE. CDR3 length: 13 residues. The CDR3 sequence: CASSQGRSYEQYF. The CDR3 bases are TGTGCCAGCAGCCAGGGTCGATCCTACGAGCAGTACTTC.

The rearrangement uses TRBV5-4 and TRBJ1-1, with D uncertain. The CDR3 consists of 13 residues. Germline V gene sequence: CDR1 SGHNT, CDR2 YYREEE (reference sequence). The ends were cut back, 4 bases at V and 2 bases at J, with 9 bases in the middle. The CDR3 region has the DNA TGTGCCAGCAGCATGGTCACTAACACTGAAGCTTTCTTT. Translating gives CASSMVTNTEAFF.

The chain carries TRBV25-1 and TRBJ2-7, with 10 bases fitting TRBD1. Germline CDR1 MGHDK, CDR2 SYGVNS. V was clipped by 2 bases and J by 7 bases; unmatched bases: 8. The CDR3 consists of 15 residues. The DNA of the CDR3 is TGTGCCAGCAGTGAAACCGGGACAGGGGCTAGAGAGCAGTACTTC. Protein sequence: CASSETGTGAREQYF.

The chain combines TRBV6-5 with TRBJ1-1; no firm D call. The germline CDR1 and CDR2 sequences are MNHEY and SVGAGI. Trimming removed 10 bases at V and 3 bases at J, with 9 bases between. This CDR3 spans 11 amino acids. The CDR3 region has the DNA TGTGCCACCACTTTGTACACTGAAGCTTTCTTT. Translating it yields CATTLYTEAFF.

The rearrangement uses TRBV18 and TRBJ1-1; weak D call: TRBD1 (6 bases). From germline, CDR1 is KGHSH and CDR2 LQKENI. The V and J ends lost 1 base and 1 base respectively, with 13 bases between them. The CDR3 loop spans 16 amino acids. The CDR3 reads CASSPLGGQRNTEAFF. The CDR3 coding sequence is TGTGCCAGCTCACCACTTGGAGGACAGAGGAACACTGAAGCTTTCTTT.

CDR3 amino acids: CASRAQINEKLFF. DNA of the CDR3: TGTGCCAGCAGGGCACAGATTAATGAAAAACTGTTTTTT. The chain is built from TRBV21-1 and TRBJ1-4; the tabulated D call, TRBD1, remains unverified against the DNA. TRBV21-1 is classified as a pseudogene. This CDR3 comprises 13 residues.

V gene TRBV19 combines with J gene TRBJ2-7; 11 bases match TRBD1. The V gene's germline CDR1 is LNHDA and CDR2 SQIVND (reference sequence). This CDR3 has 14 residues. V shed 3 bases and J 4 bases; nucleotides not matched to a gene: 2. CDR3 sequence: CASSIGTGGYEQYF. CDR3 nucleotides: TGTGCCAGTAGTATCGGGACAGGGGGATACGAGCAGTACTTC.

DNA for the CDR3: TGTGCCAGCAGTACTTTCCCCTACGAGCAGTACTTC. It translates to CASSTFPYEQYF. This sequence joins TRBV28 and TRBJ2-7; D gene unclear. Germline V gene sequence: CDR1 MDHEN, CDR2 SYDVKM. The CDR3 has 12 residues. Trimming shortened V by 5 bases and J by 2 bases, and 7 bases separated the two germline ends.

The J gene is TRBJ2-2, the V gene TRBV4-2; tentative D call: TRBD2 (6 bases). The length of the CDR3 is 16 residues. In germline, CDR1 is LGHNA, CDR2 YNFKEQ. The ends were cut back, 0 bases at V and 1 base at J, with 9 bases in the middle. CDR3 in amino acids: CASSQDSGQNTGELFF. The CDR3 DNA follows: TGTGCCAGCAGCCAAGATAGCGGACAGAACACCGGGGAGCTGTTTTTT.

This clone was observed a few times. This chain connects TRBV11-2 to TRBJ2-1; perhaps TRBD2 as D (6 bases). The V gene's germline CDR1 is SGHAT and CDR2 FQNNGV. This CDR3 comprises 16 residues. The V gene lost 2 bases and the J gene lost 4 bases, with 15 bases spanning the gap. CDR3 nucleotide sequence: TGTGCCAGCAGCTTACTGCGGGGACGTACTTACAATGAGCAGTTCTTC. Translating gives CASSLLRGRTYNEQFF. The variable domain in full, with the rest retrieved from reference TRBV11-2 and TRBJ2-1, is EAGVAQSPRYKIIEKRQSVAFWCNPISGHATLYWYQQILGQGPKLLIQFQNNGVVDDSQLPKDRFSAERLKGVDSTLKIQPAKLEDSAVYLCASSLLRGRTYNEQFFGPGTRLTVL.

The CDR3: CASSPQTGSYEQYF. The CDR3 DNA sequence: TGTGCCAGCTCACCACAGACAGGGTCCTACGAGCAGTACTTC. The rearrangement joins TRBV18 to TRBJ2-7, with 7 bases identical to TRBD1. Germline V gives CDR1 KGHSH, CDR2 LQKENI. V was pared by 1 base and J by 1 base, with 1 base of the junction left unmatched. The CDR3 has 14 amino acids.

This chain uses TRBV7-8 with TRBJ2-7; no reliable D call. The V end lost 8 bases, the J end lost 0 bases, and 5 bases lay between the germline ends. The CDR3 runs to 11 residues. In germline, CDR1 is SGHVS, CDR2 FQNEAQ. CDR3 sequence reads: CASAGSYEQYF. CDR3 in DNA: TGTGCCAGCGCCGGCTCCTACGAGCAGTACTTC.

The chain carries TRBV6-5 and TRBJ2-7; maybe TRBD2 (5 bases). Germline V gene data show CDR1 as MNHEY and CDR2 as SVGAGI. CDR3 length: 11 residues. Trimming shortened V by 8 bases and J by 2 bases, and 7 bases separated the two germline ends. The CDR3 DNA reads TGTGCCAGCCTCGGGACCTACGAGCAGTACTTC. Translated, it gives CASLGTYEQYF.